The TCR beta chain described here comes from a study of cytomegalovirus exposure and HLA in healthy donors. On this clone: Its target is not known.

General observations from the study: Rarity characterized most TCR sequences, yet some public TCRs appeared in many donors. The study carried out a later analysis of TCR beta sequences. It associated around 17,000 of them with specific HLA alleles at a false discovery rate of 0.05.

PCR was performed using 60 Vbeta and 13 Jbeta primers. Sequenced by immunoSEQ multiplex PCR; TCRdb stores in-frame clones only, minus some. This sample contains roughly 50,000 clones. V lost 5 bases and J lost 1, with 9 bases in between. Germline lookup yields CDR1 SNHLY and CDR2 FYNNEI. The CDR3 is made up of 15 amino acids. The sequencing input was PBMCs. The clonotype originates from a woman between 40 and 50 years old in good health and CMV-seronegative. The V call is TRBV2, the J call TRBJ2-6, with D possibly being TRBD1 (6 bases). This chain's CDR3 is CASSLDRSGANVLTF. CDR3 coding DNA: TGTGCCAGCAGTCTAGACAGGTCTGGGGCCAACGTCCTGACTTTC.